This T cell receptor beta chain was sequenced for a study of T cell changes during pregnancy in multiple sclerosis. The assay was immunoSEQ multiplex PCR, and TCRdb's table has in-frame clones only and misses some. Of approximately 88,000 clones detected, about 92% appear once; the ten largest clones hold 2% to 3%. This sequence originates from a female donor with multiple sclerosis, enrolled in a pregnancy study. The sequences come from peripheral blood, collected in the first trimester of pregnancy.

The CDR3 spells CASRKRTGELFF. CDR3 DNA: TGTGCCAGCAGAAAGCGTACCGGGGAGCTGTTTTTT. The chain carries TRBV6-1 and TRBJ2-2, with D unresolved. The CDR3 loop spans 12 amino acids. The V gene's germline CDR1 is MNHNS and CDR2 SASEGT. V was trimmed by 6 bases and J by 5 bases, leaving 7 bases between them.